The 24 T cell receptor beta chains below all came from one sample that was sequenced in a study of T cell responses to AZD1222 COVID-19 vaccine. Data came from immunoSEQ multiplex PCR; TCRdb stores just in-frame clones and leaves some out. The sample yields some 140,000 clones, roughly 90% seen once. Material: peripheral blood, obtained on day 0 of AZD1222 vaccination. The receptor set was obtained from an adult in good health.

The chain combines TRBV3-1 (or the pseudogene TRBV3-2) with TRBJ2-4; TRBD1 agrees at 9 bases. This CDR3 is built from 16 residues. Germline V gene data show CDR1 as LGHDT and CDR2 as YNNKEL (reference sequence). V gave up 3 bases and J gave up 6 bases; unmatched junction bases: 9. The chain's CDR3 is CASSHPRTGEGNIQYF. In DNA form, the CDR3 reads TGTGCCAGCAGCCACCCCCGGACAGGGGAGGGAAACATTCAGTACTTC.

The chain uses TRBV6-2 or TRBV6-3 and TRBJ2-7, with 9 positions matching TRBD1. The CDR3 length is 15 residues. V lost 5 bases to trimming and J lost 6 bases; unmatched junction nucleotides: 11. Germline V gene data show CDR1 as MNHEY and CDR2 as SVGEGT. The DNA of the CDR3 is TGTGCCAGCAGTAGGCGATCGCCGACAGGGGGCGAGCAGTACTTC. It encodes CASSRRSPTGGEQYF.

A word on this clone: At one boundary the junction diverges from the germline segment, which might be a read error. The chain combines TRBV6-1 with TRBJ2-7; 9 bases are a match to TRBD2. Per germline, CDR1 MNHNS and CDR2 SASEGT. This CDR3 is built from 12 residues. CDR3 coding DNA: TGTGCCAGCAGTGAGAGCGGGAGGAAAGTCAACTTC. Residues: CASSESGRKVNF.

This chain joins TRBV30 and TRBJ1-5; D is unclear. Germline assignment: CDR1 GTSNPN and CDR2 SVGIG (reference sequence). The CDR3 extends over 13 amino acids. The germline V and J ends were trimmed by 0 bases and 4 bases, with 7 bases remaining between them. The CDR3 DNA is TGTGCCTGGAGTGTAGGGAGGAATCAGCCCCAGCATTTT. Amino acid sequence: CAWSVGRNQPQHF.

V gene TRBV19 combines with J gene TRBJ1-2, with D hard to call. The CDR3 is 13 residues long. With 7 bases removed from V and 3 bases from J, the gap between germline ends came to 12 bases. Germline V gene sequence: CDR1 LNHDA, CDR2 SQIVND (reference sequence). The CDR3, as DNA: TGTGCCAGTACCGTATTTGGGGACTATGGCTACACCTTC. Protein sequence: CASTVFGDYGYTF.

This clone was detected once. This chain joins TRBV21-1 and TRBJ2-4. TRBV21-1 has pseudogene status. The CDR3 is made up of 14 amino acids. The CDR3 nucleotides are TGTGCCAGCAGCCTGGGGGAGGCCAAAAACATTCAGTACTTC. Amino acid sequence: CASSLGEAKNIQYF.

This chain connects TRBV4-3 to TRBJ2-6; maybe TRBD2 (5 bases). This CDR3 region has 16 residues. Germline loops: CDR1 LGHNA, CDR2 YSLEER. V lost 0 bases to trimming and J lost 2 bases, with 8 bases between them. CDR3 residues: CASSQDTGTGANVLTF. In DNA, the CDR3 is TGCGCCAGCAGCCAAGATACCGGGACTGGGGCCAACGTCCTGACTTTC.

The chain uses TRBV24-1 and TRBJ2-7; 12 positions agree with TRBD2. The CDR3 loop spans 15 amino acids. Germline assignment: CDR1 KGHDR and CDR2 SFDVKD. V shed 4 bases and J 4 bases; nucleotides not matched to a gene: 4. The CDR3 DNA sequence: TGTGCCACCAGTGACCCGACTAGCGGGAGTTACGAGCAGTACTTC. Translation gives CATSDPTSGSYEQYF.

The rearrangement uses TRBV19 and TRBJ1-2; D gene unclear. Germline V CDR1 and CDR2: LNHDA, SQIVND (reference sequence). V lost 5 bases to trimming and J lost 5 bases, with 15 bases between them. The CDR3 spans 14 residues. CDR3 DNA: TGTGCCAGTAGTTCCCCCCAATTCCTATATGGCTACACCTTC. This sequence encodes CASSSPQFLYGYTF.

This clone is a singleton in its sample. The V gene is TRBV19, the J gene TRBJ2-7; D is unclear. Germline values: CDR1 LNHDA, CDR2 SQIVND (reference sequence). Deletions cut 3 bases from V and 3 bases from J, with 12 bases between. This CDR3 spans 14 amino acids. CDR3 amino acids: CASSMYGPHYEQYF. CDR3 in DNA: TGTGCCAGTAGTATGTATGGGCCGCACTACGAGCAGTACTTC.

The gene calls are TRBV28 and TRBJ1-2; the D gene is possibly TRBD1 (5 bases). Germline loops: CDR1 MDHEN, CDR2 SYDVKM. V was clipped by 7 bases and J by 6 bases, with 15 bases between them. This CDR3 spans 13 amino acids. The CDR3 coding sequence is TGTGCCAGCATGGGCAGGGACTATCATGGCTACACCTTC. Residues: CASMGRDYHGYTF.

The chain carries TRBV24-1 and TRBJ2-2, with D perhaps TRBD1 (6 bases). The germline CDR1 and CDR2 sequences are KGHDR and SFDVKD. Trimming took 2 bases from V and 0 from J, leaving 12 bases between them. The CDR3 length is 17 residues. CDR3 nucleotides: TGTGCCACCAGTGATTATGGGGGCGCAGCGAACACCGGGGAGCTGTTTTTT. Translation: CATSDYGGAANTGELFF.

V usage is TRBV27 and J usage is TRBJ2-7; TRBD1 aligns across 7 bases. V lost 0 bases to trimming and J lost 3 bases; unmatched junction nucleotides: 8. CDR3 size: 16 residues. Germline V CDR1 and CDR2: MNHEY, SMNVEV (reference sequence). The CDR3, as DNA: TGTGCCAGCAGTTTATCGATGGCAGGGGGTCACTACGAGCAGTACTTC. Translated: CASSLSMAGGHYEQYF.

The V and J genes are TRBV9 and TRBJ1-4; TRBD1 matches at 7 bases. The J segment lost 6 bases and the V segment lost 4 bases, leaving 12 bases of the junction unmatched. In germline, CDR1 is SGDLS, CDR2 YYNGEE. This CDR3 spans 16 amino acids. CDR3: CASSLTGRDSYEKLFF. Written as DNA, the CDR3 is TGTGCCAGCAGCCTAACAGGGAGGGACAGCTATGAAAAACTGTTTTTT.

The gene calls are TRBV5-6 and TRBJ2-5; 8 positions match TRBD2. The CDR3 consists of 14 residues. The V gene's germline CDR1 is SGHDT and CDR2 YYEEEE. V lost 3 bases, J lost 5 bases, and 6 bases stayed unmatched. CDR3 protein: CASSSGRGGETQYF. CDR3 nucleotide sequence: TGTGCCAGCAGCTCCGGGAGGGGCGGTGAGACCCAGTACTTC. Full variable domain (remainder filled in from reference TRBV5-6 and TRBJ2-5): DAGVTQSPTHLIKTRGQQVTLRCSPKSGHDTVSWYQQALGQGPQFIFQYYEEEERQRGNFPDRFSGHQFPNYSSELNVNALLLGDSALYLCASSSGRGGETQYFGPGTRLLVL.

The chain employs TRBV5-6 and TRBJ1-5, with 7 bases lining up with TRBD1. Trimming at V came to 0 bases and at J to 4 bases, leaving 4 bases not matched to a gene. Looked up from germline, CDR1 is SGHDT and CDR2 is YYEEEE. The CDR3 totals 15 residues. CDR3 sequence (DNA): TGTGCCAGCAGCTTGGGGGGACAGCTGAATCAGCCCCAGCATTTT. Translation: CASSLGGQLNQPQHF. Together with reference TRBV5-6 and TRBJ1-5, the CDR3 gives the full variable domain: DAGVTQSPTHLIKTRGQQVTLRCSPKSGHDTVSWYQQALGQGPQFIFQYYEEEERQRGNFPDRFSGHQFPNYSSELNVNALLLGDSALYLCASSLGGQLNQPQHFGDGTRLSIL.

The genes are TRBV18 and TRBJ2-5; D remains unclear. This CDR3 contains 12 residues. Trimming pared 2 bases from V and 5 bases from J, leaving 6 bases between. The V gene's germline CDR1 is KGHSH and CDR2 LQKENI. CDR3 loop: CASSPERETQYF. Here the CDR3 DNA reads TGTGCCAGCTCACCAGAAAGGGAGACCCAGTACTTC.

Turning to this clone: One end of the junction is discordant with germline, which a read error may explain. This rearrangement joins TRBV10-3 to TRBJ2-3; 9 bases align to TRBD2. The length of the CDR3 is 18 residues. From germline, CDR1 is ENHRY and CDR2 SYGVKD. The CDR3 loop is CAISAETGLAGSRDTQYF. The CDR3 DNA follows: TGTGCCATCAGTGCAGAGACCGGCCTAGCGGGAAGCAGAGATACGCAGTATTTT.

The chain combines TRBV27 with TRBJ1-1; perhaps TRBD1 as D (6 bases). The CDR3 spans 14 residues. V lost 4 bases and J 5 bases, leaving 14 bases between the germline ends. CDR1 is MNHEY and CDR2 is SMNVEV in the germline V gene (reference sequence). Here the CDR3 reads CASSSEQGPTEAFF. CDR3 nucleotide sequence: TGTGCCAGCAGTTCCGAACAGGGACCTACTGAAGCTTTCTTT.

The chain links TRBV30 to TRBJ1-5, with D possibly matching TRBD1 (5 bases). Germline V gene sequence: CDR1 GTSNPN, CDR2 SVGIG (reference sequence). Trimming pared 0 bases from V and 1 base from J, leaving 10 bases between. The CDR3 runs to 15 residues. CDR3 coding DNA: TGTGCCTGGAGTGTAAGTAGGGGCAGCAATCAGCCCCAGCATTTT. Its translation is CAWSVSRGSNQPQHF.

The CDR3 bases are TGTGCCAGCCAGGGGGGGAGTAATTCACCCCTCCACTTT. This gives the protein CASQGGSNSPLHF. The chain links TRBV28 to TRBJ1-6; 7 bases map to TRBD1. This CDR3 is 13 amino acids long. CDR1 is MDHEN, CDR2 SYDVKM, per germline. V gave up 8 bases and J gave up 6 bases; unmatched junction bases: 4.

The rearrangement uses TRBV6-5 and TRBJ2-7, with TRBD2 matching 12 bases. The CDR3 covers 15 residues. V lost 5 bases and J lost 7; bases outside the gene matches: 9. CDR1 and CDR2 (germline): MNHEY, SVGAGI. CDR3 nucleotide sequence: TGTGCCAGCAGTCCGACTAGCGGGGGACTCCTGGAGCAGTACTTC. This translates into CASSPTSGGLLEQYF.

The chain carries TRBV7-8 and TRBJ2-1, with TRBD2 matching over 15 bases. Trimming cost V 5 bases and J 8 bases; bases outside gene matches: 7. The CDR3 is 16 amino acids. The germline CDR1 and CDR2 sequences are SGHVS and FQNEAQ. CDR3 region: CASSPGTSGRWDEQFF. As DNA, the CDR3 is TGTGCCAGCAGCCCCGGGACTAGCGGGAGGTGGGATGAGCAGTTCTTC.

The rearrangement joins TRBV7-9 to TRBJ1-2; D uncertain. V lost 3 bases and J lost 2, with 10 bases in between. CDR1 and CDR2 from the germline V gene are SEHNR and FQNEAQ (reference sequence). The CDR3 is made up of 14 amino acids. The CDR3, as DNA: TGTGCCAGCAGCTTCGGTCTCCCGAACTATGGCTACACCTTC. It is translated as CASSFGLPNYGYTF.